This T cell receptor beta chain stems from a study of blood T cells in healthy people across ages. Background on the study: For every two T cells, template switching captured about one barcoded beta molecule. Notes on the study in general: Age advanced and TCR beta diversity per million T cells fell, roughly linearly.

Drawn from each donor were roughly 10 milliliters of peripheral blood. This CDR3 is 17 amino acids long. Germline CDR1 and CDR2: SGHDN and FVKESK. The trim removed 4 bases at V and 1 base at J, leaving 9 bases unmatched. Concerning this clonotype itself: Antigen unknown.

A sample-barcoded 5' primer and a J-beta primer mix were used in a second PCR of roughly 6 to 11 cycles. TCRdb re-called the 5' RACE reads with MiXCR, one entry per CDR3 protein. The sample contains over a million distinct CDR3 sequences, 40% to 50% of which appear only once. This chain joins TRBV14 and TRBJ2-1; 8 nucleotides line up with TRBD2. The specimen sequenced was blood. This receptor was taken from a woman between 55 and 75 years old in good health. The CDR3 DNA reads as TGTGCCAGCAGCCCCAGAGCGGGAGTATTATCCTACAATGAGCAGTTCTTC. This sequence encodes CASSPRAGVLSYNEQFF.